These 20 T cell receptor beta chains came from one sample sequenced in a study of T cells in pancreatic ductal adenocarcinoma. Selected pancreatic ductal adenocarcinoma patients had undergone surgery without neoadjuvant therapy. TCRdb's table, derived via immunoSEQ multiplex PCR, lists solely in-frame clones and lacks some. The sample lists roughly 16,000 clones, about 90% occurring once. Sequencing used PBMCs. These receptors were collected from a human donor with pancreatic ductal adenocarcinoma.

The J gene is TRBJ2-7, the V gene TRBV10-3; the match to TRBD1 covers 11 bases. Germline V CDR1 and CDR2: ENHRY, SYGVKD. V lost 6 bases to trimming and J lost 2 bases; unmatched junction nucleotides: 9. This CDR3 is built from 16 residues. CDR3 loop: CAIRKWGTGGTYEQYF. The DNA for the CDR3 is TGTGCCATCAGGAAATGGGGGACAGGGGGTACCTACGAGCAGTACTTC.

The V gene is TRBV5-1, the J gene TRBJ2-7; 8 nucleotides align to TRBD1. Germline CDR1 SGHRS, CDR2 YFSETQ. The V and J ends lost 1 base and 7 bases, in that order; junction bases with no gene match: 10. The CDR3 extends over 15 amino acids. CDR3 sequence: CASSLFETGAREQYF. The CDR3 DNA sequence: TGCGCCAGCAGCTTGTTCGAGACAGGGGCCAGGGAGCAGTACTTC.

The chain uses TRBV5-1 and TRBJ1-1; maybe TRBD1 (5 bases). V dropped 0 bases and J dropped 7 bases, with 10 bases sitting between them. The CDR3 is made up of 13 amino acids. CDR1 is SGHRS, CDR2 YFSETQ, per germline. CDR3 in DNA: TGCGCCAGCAGCTTGGCCGGGACGGGTGAAGCTTTCTTT. This codes for CASSLAGTGEAFF.

This clone was detected once. The genes are TRBV30 and TRBJ2-3, with 10 bases identical to TRBD1. This CDR3 is built from 15 residues. Germline CDR1 is GTSNPN and CDR2 is SVGIG (reference sequence). V shed 0 bases and J 2 bases; nucleotides not matched to a gene: 2. Written as DNA, the CDR3 is TGTGCCTGGAGTGTCGGGACAGGGGTCACAGATACGCAGTATTTT. Translated, it gives CAWSVGTGVTDTQYF.

This chain uses TRBV7-2 with TRBJ1-1; TRBD1 is a possible D gene (5 bases). The CDR3 extends over 15 amino acids. Germline lookup yields CDR1 SGHTA and CDR2 FQGNSA. Trimming shortened V by 5 bases and J by 0 bases, and 13 bases separated the two germline ends. CDR3 amino acids: CASSARQLLNTEAFF. The CDR3 DNA is TGTGCCAGCAGCGCCCGACAGTTATTGAACACTGAAGCTTTCTTT.

CDR3 amino acids: CASSIDRGTEAFF. Written as DNA, the CDR3 is TGTGCCAGTAGTATCGACAGGGGCACTGAAGCTTTCTTT. The chain combines TRBV19 with TRBJ1-1; TRBD1 matches at 8 bases. The CDR3 runs 13 residues. Germline trimming cut 3 bases from V and 4 bases from J; bases unmatched to any gene: 1. Germline values: CDR1 LNHDA, CDR2 SQIVND (reference sequence).

The chain carries TRBV6-5 and TRBJ2-1; D is unclear. The CDR3 sequence is 11 residues long. V was cut by 1 base and J by 8 bases, with 3 bases left in between. The germline gives CDR1 MNHEY, CDR2 SVGAGI. This CDR3 is CASSYWDEQFF. The CDR3 DNA reads TGTGCCAGCAGTTACTGGGATGAGCAGTTCTTC.

V is TRBV19 and J is TRBJ2-3; possible D gene TRBD1, 5 bases. Germline CDR1 and CDR2: LNHDA and SQIVND (reference sequence). V was clipped by 4 bases and J by 1 base, with 9 bases between them. The CDR3 totals 14 residues. This CDR3 reads CASSTLTGTDTQYF. CDR3 DNA: TGTGCCAGTAGTACTTTGACAGGCACAGATACGCAGTATTTT.

The chain is built from TRBV11-3 and TRBJ2-1, with 8 bases aligning to TRBD2. The CDR3 consists of 16 residues. The junction had 5 bases not matched to a gene; V was cut back by 1 base and J by 3 bases. Germline loops: CDR1 SGHNT, CDR2 YENEEA. The CDR3 region has the DNA TGTGCCAGCAGCTTAGGTGGGACTAGGCTCTACAATGAGCAGTTCTTC. Translation gives CASSLGGTRLYNEQFF.

V is TRBV7-8 and J is TRBJ2-1; a weak D match, TRBD2 (7 bases). Germline CDR1 reads SGHVS; CDR2 reads FQNEAQ. V lost 5 bases to trimming and J lost 0 bases, with 17 bases between them. The CDR3 totals 17 residues. CDR3 nucleotides: TGTGCCAGCAGCACAAGAGGGGGGGGCTTCTCCTACAATGAGCAGTTCTTC. Translated: CASSTRGGGFSYNEQFF.

The rearrangement uses TRBV4-2 and TRBJ2-3; tentative D call: TRBD1 (6 bases). The germline V gene has CDR1 LGHNA and CDR2 YNFKEQ. Deletions cut 0 bases from V and 0 bases from J, with 13 bases between. The CDR3 runs 17 residues. The CDR3 DNA reads as TGTGCCAGCAGCCAAGATCCAGGGGTCACTAGCACAGATACGCAGTATTTT. Encoded protein: CASSQDPGVTSTDTQYF.

The chain couples TRBV4-1 to TRBJ1-2; TRBD1 is a possible D gene (5 bases). The CDR3 consists of 13 residues. V lost 3 bases and J lost 8, with 13 bases in between. Looked up from germline, CDR1 is MGHRA and CDR2 is YSYEKL. CDR3 in amino acids: CASSQTGDRGYTF. CDR3 coding DNA: TGCGCCAGCAGCCAGACGGGGGACCGGGGCTACACCTTC.

This chain links TRBV2 with TRBJ1-1, with TRBD1 as a possible D gene (5 bases). CDR1 is SNHLY and CDR2 is FYNNEI in the germline V gene. The V gene lost 6 bases and the J gene lost 0 bases, with 8 bases spanning the gap. The CDR3 covers 13 residues. The CDR3: CASRRDLNTEAFF. As DNA, the CDR3 is TGTGCCAGCAGAAGGGACTTGAACACTGAAGCTTTCTTT.

The J gene is TRBJ1-5, the V gene TRBV7-2; perhaps TRBD1 as D (5 bases). Trimming cost V 2 bases and J 9 bases, with 14 bases left between them. CDR1 is SGHTA, CDR2 FQGNSA, per germline. This CDR3 has 14 residues. DNA for the CDR3: TGTGCCAGCAGCTTAATGTCTTTGGGGGGGCCCCAGCATTTT. This translates into CASSLMSLGGPQHF.

This clone was detected a few times. The chain has TRBV7-3 and TRBJ1-1; TRBD1 matches at 7 bases. The trim removed 0 bases at V and 0 bases at J, leaving 7 bases unmatched. Germline V lookup: CDR1 SGHTA, CDR2 FQGTGA. The CDR3 consists of 17 residues. This CDR3 is CASSLTSTGIMNTEAFF. CDR3 nucleotides: TGTGCCAGCAGCTTAACTTCGACAGGGATAATGAACACTGAAGCTTTCTTT.

This clone occurred a few times. The chain joins TRBV18 to TRBJ2-4; a weak D match, TRBD1 (6 bases). Trimming left V 5 bases short and J 0 bases short, with 17 bases between. Germline V gene sequence: CDR1 KGHSH, CDR2 LQKENI. CDR3 length: 17 amino acids. The CDR3 DNA is TGTGCCAGCTCAGCCCTGGGGACACGACTAGCCAAAAACATTCAGTACTTC. This codes for CASSALGTRLAKNIQYF.

This chain links TRBV7-2 with TRBJ2-5, with 7 bases matching TRBD2. The CDR3 consists of 15 residues. The J segment lost 2 bases and the V segment lost 2 bases, leaving 5 bases of the junction unmatched. CDR1 and CDR2 from the germline V gene are SGHTA and FQGNSA. The CDR3 DNA sequence: TGTGCCAGCAGCTTATGGGGGAGGGATCAAGAGACCCAGTACTTC. It is translated as CASSLWGRDQETQYF.

V and J are TRBV5-5 and TRBJ1-2, with D perhaps matching TRBD1 (6 bases). The V end was cut by 0 bases, the J end by 3 bases, with 15 bases between. CDR3 length: 16 amino acids. Germline V gene data show CDR1 as SGHKS and CDR2 as YYEKEE (reference sequence). In DNA, the CDR3 is TGTGCCAGCAGCTTGGGGGGAGGGACATCAGACTATGGCTACACCTTC. Translating gives CASSLGGGTSDYGYTF. Variable domain in full (rest from reference TRBV5-5 and TRBJ1-2): DAGVTQSPTHLIKTRGQQVTLRCSPISGHKSVSWYQQVLGQGPQFIFQYYEKEERGRGNFPDRFSARQFPNYSSELNVNALLLGDSALYLCASSLGGGTSDYGYTFGSGTRLTVV.

This sequence joins TRBV2 and TRBJ2-1; either TRBD1 or TRBD2 may supply D (5 bases each). Germline values: CDR1 SNHLY, CDR2 FYNNEI. The CDR3 spans 13 residues. V was clipped by 6 bases and J by 6 bases, with 12 bases between them. In DNA, the CDR3 is TGTGCCAGCAGACCCCCCGGGGCCAATGAGCAGTTCTTC. Translating it yields CASRPPGANEQFF.

The chain is built from TRBV15 and TRBJ1-2; 7 bases align to TRBD1. V lost 5 bases, J lost 3 bases, and 6 bases stayed unmatched. Germline assignment: CDR1 LNHNV and CDR2 YYDKDF (reference sequence). CDR3 length: 14 residues. As DNA, the CDR3 is TGTGCCACCAGCGGGACAGCCCTTCACTATGGCTACACCTTC. As protein: CATSGTALHYGYTF.